This TCR beta chain was obtained from a study of T cell responses to AZD1222 COVID-19 vaccine. CDR3 length equals 14 residues. Germline CDR1 GTSNPN, CDR2 SVGIG (reference sequence). Trimming at V came to 5 bases and at J to 5 bases, leaving 9 bases not matched to a gene. Comment on this clone: The antigen remains undetermined.

Assay used: immunoSEQ multiplex PCR; TCRdb lists only in-frame clones, some missing. The sample holds about 150,000 clones; 90% are singletons and the top ten take approximately 2%. Regarding the study as a whole: Within unmutated variant regions lay the reported targets of nearly half of spike-specific TCRs.

The rearrangement links TRBV30 to TRBJ1-5, with 7 nucleotides matching TRBD1. The sequence came from an adult in good health. Sequencing used peripheral blood, obtained on day 0 of AZD1222 vaccination. CDR3 nucleotide sequence: TGTGCCTGGGATCGACAGGGAGGGTATCAGCCCCAGCATTTT. Protein product: CAWDRQGGYQPQHF.